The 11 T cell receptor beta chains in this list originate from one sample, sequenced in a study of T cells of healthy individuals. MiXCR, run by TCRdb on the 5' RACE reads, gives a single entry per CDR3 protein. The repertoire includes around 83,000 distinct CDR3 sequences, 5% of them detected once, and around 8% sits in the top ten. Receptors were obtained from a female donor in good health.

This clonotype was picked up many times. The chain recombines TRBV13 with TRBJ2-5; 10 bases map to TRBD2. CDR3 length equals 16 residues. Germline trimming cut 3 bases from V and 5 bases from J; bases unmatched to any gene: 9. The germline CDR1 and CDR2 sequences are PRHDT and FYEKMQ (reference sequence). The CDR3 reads CASSFRSGRAQETQYF. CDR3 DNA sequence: TGTGCCAGCAGCTTCCGAAGCGGGAGGGCCCAGGAGACCCAGTACTTC. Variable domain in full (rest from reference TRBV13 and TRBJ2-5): AAGVIQSPRHLIKEKRETATLKCYPIPRHDTVYWYQQGPGQDPQFLISFYEKMQSDKGSIPDRFSAQQFSDYHSELNMSSLELGDSALYFCASSFRSGRAQETQYFGPGTRLLVL.

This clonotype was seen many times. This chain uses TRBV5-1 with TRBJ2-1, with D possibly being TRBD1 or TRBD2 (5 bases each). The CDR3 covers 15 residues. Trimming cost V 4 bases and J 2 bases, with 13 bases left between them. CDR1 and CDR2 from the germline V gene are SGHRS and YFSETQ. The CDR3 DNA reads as TGCGCCAGCAGCGGGGGACGGAACACCTACAATGAGCAGTTCTTC. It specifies CASSGGRNTYNEQFF.

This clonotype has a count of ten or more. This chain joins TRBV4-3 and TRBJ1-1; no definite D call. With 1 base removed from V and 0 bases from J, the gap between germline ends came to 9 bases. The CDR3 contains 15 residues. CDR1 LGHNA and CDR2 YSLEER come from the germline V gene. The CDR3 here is CASSQAPGMNTEAFF. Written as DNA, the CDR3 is TGCGCCAGCAGCCAAGCCCCCGGAATGAACACTGAAGCTTTCTTT.

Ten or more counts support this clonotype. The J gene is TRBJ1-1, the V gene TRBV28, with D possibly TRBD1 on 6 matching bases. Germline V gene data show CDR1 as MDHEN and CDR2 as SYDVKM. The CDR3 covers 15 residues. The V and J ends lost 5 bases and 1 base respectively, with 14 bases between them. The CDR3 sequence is CASSTAGDPNTEAFF. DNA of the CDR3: TGTGCCAGCAGTACGGCAGGGGACCCGAACACTGAAGCTTTCTTT. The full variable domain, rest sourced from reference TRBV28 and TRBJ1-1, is DVKVTQSSRYLVKRTGEKVFLECVQDMDHENMFWYRQDPGLGLRLIYFSYDVKMKEKGDIPEGYSVSREKKERFSLILESASTNQTSMYLCASSTAGDPNTEAFFGQGTRLTVV.

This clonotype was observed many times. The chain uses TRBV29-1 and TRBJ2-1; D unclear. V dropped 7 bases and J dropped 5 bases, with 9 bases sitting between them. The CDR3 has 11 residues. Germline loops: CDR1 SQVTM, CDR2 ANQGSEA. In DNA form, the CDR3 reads TGCAGCGGTAGACATCACAATGAGCAGTTCTTC. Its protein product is CSGRHHNEQFF.

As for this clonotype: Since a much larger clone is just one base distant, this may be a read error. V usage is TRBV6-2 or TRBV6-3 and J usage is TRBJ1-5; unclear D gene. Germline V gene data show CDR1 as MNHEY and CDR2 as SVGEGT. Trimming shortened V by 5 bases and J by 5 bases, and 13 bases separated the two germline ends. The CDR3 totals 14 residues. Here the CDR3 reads CASSPHPDDQPQHF. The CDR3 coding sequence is TGTGCCAGCAGTCCCCACCCCGATGATCAGCCCCAGCATTTT.

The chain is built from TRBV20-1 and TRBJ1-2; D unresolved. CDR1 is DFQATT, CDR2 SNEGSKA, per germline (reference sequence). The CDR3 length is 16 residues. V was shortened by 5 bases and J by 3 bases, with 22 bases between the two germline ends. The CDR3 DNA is TGCAGTGCTGAGCGGACCGAAGTCGACCTCTACTATGGCTACACCTTC. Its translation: CSAERTEVDLYYGYTF.

CDR3 amino acids: CASSPSATRNNEQFF. In DNA, the CDR3 is TGTGCCAGCAGTCCCTCGGCGACTCGGAACAATGAGCAGTTCTTC. This chain connects TRBV12-3 or TRBV12-4 to TRBJ2-1, with D uncertain. This CDR3 has 15 residues. The V end lost 5 bases, the J end lost 5 bases, and 16 bases lay between the germline ends.

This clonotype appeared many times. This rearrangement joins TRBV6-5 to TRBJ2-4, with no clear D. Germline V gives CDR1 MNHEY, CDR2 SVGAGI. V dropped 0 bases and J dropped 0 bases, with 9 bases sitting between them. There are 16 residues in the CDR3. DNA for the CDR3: TGTGCCAGCAGTTACTCTTCCTGGTTAGCCAAAAACATTCAGTACTTC. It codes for CASSYSSWLAKNIQYF.

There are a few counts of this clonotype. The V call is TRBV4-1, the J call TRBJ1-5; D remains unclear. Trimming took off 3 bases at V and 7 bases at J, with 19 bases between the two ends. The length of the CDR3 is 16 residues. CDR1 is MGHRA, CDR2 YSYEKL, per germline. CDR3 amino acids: CASSHNSDFAGQPQHF. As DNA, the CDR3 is TGCGCCAGCAGCCATAACTCCGATTTTGCGGGCCAGCCCCAGCATTTT.

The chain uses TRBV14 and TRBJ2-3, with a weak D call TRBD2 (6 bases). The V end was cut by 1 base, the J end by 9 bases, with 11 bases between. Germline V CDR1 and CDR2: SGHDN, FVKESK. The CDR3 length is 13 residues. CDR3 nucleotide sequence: TGTGCCAGCAGCCAAGCGAGGAGGGCAACGCAGTATTTT. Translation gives CASSQARRATQYF.